This paragraph covers one T cell receptor beta chain sequence. This sample stems from a study of blood T cell repertoires in COVID-19. As for the study in general: The origin of the acute and convalescent COVID-19 samples was the United States, Italy and Spain. Nucleic acid was either cDNA or gDNA, and it came from T cells, B-cell-depleted T cells, or PBMCs.

Seattle's cohort entered during active infection and was followed longitudinally. How the authors handled the data: Amplification from reference gene primers served as the basis for estimated nucleated cell counts. The table came from immunoSEQ multiplex PCR; TCRdb's copy has only in-frame clones and leaves some out. The V and J calls and clone size come from that table; D and trimming were worked out from the DNA. The profile shows tens of thousands of clones, 89% of them singletons. Sequencing was performed on peripheral blood. The origin of this receptor is a man over 45 with COVID-19, enrolled during active disease.

CDR3 DNA sequence: TGTGCCAGCAGCTTGGCGCCTTCGGGCGGGGGTTCCTACAATGAGCAGTTCTTC. As protein: CASSLAPSGGGSYNEQFF. This rearrangement joins TRBV5-4 to TRBJ2-1; 7 bases are shared with TRBD2. The V segment lost 0 bases and the J segment 1 base; nucleotides outside the gene matches: 10. The CDR3 sequence is 18 residues long. Germline CDR1 reads SGHNT; CDR2 reads YYREEE (reference sequence).